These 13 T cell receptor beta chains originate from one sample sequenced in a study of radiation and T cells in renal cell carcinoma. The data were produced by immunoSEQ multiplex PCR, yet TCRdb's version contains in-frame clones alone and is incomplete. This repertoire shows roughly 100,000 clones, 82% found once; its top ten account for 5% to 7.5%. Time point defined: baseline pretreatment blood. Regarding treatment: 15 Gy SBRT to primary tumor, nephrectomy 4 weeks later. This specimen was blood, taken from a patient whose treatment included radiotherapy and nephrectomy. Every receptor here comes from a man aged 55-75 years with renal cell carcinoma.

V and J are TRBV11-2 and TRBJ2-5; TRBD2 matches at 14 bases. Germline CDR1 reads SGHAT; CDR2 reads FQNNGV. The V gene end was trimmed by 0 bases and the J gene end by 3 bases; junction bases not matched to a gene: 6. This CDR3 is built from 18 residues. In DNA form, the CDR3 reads TGTGCCAGCAGCTTAGATTCAGGACTAGCGGGAGGAAAAGAGACCCAGTACTTC. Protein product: CASSLDSGLAGGKETQYF.

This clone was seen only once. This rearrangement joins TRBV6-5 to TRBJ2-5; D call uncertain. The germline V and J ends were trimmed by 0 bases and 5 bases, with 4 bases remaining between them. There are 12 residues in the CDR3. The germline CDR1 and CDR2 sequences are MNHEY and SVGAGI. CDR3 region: CASSYSAETQYF. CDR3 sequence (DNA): TGTGCCAGCAGTTACTCGGCCGAGACCCAGTACTTC.

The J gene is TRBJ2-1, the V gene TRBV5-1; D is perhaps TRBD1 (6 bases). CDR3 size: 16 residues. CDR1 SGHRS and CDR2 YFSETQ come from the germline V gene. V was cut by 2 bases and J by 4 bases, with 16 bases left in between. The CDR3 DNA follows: TGCGCCAGCAGCTTACAGGGAAGGGGAGCATACAATGAGCAGTTCTTC. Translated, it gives CASSLQGRGAYNEQFF.

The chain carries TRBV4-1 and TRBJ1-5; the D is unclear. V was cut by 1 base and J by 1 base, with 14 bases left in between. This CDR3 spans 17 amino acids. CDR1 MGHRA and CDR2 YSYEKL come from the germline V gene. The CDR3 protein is CASSQVPWTASNQPQHF. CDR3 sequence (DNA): TGCGCCAGCAGCCAAGTTCCGTGGACGGCAAGCAATCAGCCCCAGCATTTT.

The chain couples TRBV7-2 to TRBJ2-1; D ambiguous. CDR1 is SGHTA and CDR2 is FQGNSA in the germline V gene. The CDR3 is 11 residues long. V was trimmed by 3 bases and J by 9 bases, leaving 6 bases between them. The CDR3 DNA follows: TGTGCCAGCAGCTTTGGCGGTGAGCAGTTCTTC. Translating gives CASSFGGEQFF.

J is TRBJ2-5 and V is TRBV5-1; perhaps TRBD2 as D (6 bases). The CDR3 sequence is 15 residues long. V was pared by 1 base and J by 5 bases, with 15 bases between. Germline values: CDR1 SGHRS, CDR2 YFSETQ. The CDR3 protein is CASSLSLGGRETQYF. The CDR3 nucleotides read TGCGCCAGCAGCTTGAGTCTCGGGGGTAGGGAGACCCAGTACTTC.

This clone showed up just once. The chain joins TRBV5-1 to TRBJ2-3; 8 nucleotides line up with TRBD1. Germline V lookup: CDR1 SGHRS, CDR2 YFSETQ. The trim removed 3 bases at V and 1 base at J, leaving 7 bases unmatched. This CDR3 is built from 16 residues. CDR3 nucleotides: TGCGCCAGCAGCTCCCGCACAGGGGGTGGCACAGATACGCAGTATTTT. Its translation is CASSSRTGGGTDTQYF.

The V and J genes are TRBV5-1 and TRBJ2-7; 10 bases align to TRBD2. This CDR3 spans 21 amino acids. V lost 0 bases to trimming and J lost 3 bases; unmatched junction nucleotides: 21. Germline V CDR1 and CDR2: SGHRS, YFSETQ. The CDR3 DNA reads TGCGCCAGCAGCTTGGGGGCTCTTGGCACTACTAGCGGGATATGGGACTACGAGCAGTACTTC. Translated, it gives CASSLGALGTTSGIWDYEQYF.

CDR3 amino acids: CASSFGVSYEQYF. CDR3 nucleotides: TGTGCCAGCAGTTTCGGGGTTAGCTACGAGCAGTACTTC. The chain recombines TRBV28 with TRBJ2-7; D may be TRBD2 (5 bases). V gave up 3 bases and J gave up 3 bases, with 9 bases separating them. This CDR3 has 13 amino acids. Germline V gives CDR1 MDHEN, CDR2 SYDVKM.

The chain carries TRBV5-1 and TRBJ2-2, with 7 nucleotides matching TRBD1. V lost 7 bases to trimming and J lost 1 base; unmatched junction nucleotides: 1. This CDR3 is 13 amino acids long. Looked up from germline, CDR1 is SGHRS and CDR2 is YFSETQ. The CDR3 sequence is CASRTGNTGELFF. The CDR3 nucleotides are TGCGCCAGCCGGACAGGGAACACCGGGGAGCTGTTTTTT.

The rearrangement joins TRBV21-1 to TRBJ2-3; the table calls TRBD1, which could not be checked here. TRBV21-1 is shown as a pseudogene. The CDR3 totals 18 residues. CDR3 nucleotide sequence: TGTGCCAGTCCGCAGCGGACAGGGGACATCCCTAGCACAGATACGCAGTATTTT. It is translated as CASPQRTGDIPSTDTQYF.

The CDR3 nucleotides are TGCGCCAGCAGCGGCTCGCAGGGACCAAGCGGGGAGCTGTTTTTT. It translates to CASSGSQGPSGELFF. The chain recombines TRBV5-1 with TRBJ2-2, with D perhaps being TRBD1 or TRBD2 (5 bases each). V shed 4 bases and J shed 7 bases, with 17 bases lying between them. The CDR3 consists of 15 residues. The germline V gene encodes CDR1 SGHRS and CDR2 YFSETQ.

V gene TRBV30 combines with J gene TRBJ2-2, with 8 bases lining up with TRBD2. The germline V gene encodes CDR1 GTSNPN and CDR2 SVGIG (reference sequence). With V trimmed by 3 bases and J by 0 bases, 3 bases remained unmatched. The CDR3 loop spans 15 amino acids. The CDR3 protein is CAWRNGRANTGELFF. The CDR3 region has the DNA TGTGCCTGGAGAAACGGGAGGGCGAACACCGGGGAGCTGTTTTTT.